This T cell receptor beta chain was recorded in a study of vaccination and CD4 T cells after COVID-19. Study outcomes and limitations: Median reactive clonotypes, those recognizing SARS-CoV-2, rose from 21 to 38, not significantly.

Noted treatment: roughly ten-day PBMC culture with coronavirus spike peptide pools or control peptides (ViraFEST assay). Medium was half-exchanged with fresh IL-2 medium on days 3 and 7. Germline V lookup: CDR1 MNHNS, CDR2 SASEGT. This CDR3 comprises 12 residues. Trimming pared 7 bases from V and 2 bases from J, leaving 7 bases between. Cultured CD4+ T-cell DNA underwent Oncomine TCR Beta short-read sequencing. TCRdb analysed the PCR reads with MiXCR anew, one entry per CDR3 protein. The sample holds around 18,000 distinct CDR3 sequences, 53% seen once. Regarding this clonotype: Its antigen is not known.

Material: CD4+ T cells from blood, cultured in vitro, obtained before SARS-CoV-2 vaccination. The rearrangement uses TRBV6-1 and TRBJ2-3; D remains ambiguous. The origin of this receptor is a human donor who had recovered from COVID-19. CDR3 in amino acids: CASILNTDTQYF. In DNA form, the CDR3 reads TGTGCCAGCATCCTAAACACAGATACGCAGTATTTT.